This TCR beta chain was captured by sequencing in a study of OX40 agonist ivuxolimab in advanced cancers. Repertoires were generated with immunoSEQ multiplex PCR, while TCRdb's copy carries only in-frame clones and drops some. The sample records around 80,000 clones, more than 70% being singletons. Germline V gene data show CDR1 as WNHNN and CDR2 as SYGVQD (reference sequence). V gave up 3 bases and J gave up 5 bases, with 12 bases separating them. The CDR3 spans 14 residues. Blood draws occurred at baseline, cycle 4 day 1, and cycle 7 day 1. The chain employs TRBV10-1 and TRBJ2-3, with D uncertain. The material was CD4+ or CD8+ T cells sorted from blood, obtained in a trial of the OX40 agonist ivuxolimab. The clonotype comes from an adult with an advanced solid tumor such as melanoma, head and neck, liver or kidney cancer. Here the CDR3 DNA reads TGCGCCAGCAGTGATTTCGTTCCGGTAGATACGCAGTATTTT. It specifies CASSDFVPVDTQYF.